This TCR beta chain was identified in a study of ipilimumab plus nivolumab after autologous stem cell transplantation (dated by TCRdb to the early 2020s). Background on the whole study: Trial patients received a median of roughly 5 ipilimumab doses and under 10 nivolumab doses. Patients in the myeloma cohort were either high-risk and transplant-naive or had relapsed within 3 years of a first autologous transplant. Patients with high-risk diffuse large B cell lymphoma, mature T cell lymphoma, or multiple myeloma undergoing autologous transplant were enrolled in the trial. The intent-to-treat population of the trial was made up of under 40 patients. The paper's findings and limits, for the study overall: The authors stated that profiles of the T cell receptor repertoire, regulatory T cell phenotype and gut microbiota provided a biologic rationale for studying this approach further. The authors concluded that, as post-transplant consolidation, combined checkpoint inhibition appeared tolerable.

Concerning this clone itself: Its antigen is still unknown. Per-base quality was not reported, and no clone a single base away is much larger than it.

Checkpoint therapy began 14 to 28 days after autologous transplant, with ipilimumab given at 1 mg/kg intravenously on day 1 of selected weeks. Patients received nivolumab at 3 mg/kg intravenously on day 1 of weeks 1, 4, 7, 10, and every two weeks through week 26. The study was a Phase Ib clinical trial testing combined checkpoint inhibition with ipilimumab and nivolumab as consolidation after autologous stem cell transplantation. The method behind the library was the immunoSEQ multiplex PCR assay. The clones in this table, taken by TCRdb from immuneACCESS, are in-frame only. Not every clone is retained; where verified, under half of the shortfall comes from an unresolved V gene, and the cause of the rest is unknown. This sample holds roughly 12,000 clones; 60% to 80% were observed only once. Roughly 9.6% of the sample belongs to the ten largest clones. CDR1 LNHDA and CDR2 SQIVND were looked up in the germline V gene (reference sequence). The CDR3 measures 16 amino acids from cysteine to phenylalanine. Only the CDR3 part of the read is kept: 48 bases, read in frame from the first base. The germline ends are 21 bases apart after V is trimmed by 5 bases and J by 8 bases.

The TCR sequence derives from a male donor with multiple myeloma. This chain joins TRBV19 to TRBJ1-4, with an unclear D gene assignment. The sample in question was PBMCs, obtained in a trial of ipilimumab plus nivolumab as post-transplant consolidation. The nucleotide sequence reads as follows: TGTGCCAGTAGTGAACAGAGAGGACCGTCTCGGGAAAAACTGTTTTTT. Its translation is CASSEQRGPSREKLFF.